One sample yielded the 7 T cell receptor beta chains listed below, sequenced in a study of T-cell memory formation after mild COVID-19. A single record per CDR3 protein comes from TCRdb applying MiXCR to the 5' RACE reads. The repertoire holds some 290,000 distinct CDR3 sequences, 15% to 20% seen once, with 20% to 25% in the top ten. Specimen: PBMCs or a T cell subset sorted from them (not recorded which). The receptors come from a man between 18 and 35 years old who had mild COVID-19 (a few samples of this study predate the infection). Cell type and time point are not known.

This clonotype was seen a handful of times. The chain couples TRBV12-3 or TRBV12-4 to TRBJ2-5; D is possibly TRBD2 (5 bases). The CDR3 length is 12 residues. Trimming pared 3 bases from V and 3 bases from J, leaving 5 bases between. CDR3 region: CASSFGEETQYF. DNA of the CDR3: TGTGCCAGCAGTTTCGGGGAAGAGACCCAGTACTTC.

This sequence joins TRBV5-4 and TRBJ2-3; either TRBD1 or TRBD2 may supply D (6 bases each). CDR1 is SGHNT, CDR2 YYREEE, per germline (reference sequence). This CDR3 has 15 residues. Trimming left V 1 base short and J 3 bases short, with 12 bases between. The CDR3 here is CASSLIGGMTDTQYF. CDR3 nucleotides: TGTGCCAGCAGCTTGATCGGGGGCATGACAGATACGCAGTATTTT.

This clonotype has ten or more counts. Germline and junction disagree at one end, which may indicate a read error. This chain links TRBV27 with TRBJ2-4; TRBD1 agrees at 8 bases. The germline gives CDR1 MNHEY, CDR2 SMNVEV (reference sequence). CDR3 length: 15 residues. For the CDR3, the DNA is TGTGCCAGCAGCCGACAAAGGGACAGGTCAAATGGTCCGTGCTTC. This gives the protein CASSRQRDRSNGPCF.

This clonotype was seen only a few times. The chain combines TRBV5-6 with TRBJ1-1; D gene unclear. This CDR3 comprises 14 residues. Germline CDR1 is SGHDT and CDR2 is YYEEEE. Trimming removed 4 bases at V and 1 base at J, with 11 bases between. The CDR3: CASSQTGRNTEAFF. The DNA for the CDR3 is TGTGCCAGCAGCCAGACTGGGAGGAACACTGAAGCTTTCTTT.

This clonotype was picked up a small number of times. The chain links TRBV12-3 or TRBV12-4 to TRBJ1-2; D ambiguous. The CDR3 covers 15 residues. V gave up 0 bases and J gave up 0 bases, with 8 bases separating them. CDR3 loop: CASSLARGANYGYTF. CDR3 bases: TGTGCCAGCAGTTTAGCGCGCGGAGCTAACTATGGCTACACCTTC.

The chain has TRBV7-3 and TRBJ1-1, with no clear D. The CDR3 sequence is 13 residues long. V was pared by 0 bases and J by 3 bases, with 5 bases between. CDR1 and CDR2 (germline): SGHTA, FQGTGA. CDR3 sequence reads: CASSLTEHTEAFF. Written as DNA, the CDR3 is TGTGCCAGCAGCTTAACCGAGCACACTGAAGCTTTCTTT.

The chain combines TRBV19 with TRBJ2-1, with 7 nucleotides matching TRBD2. From germline, CDR1 is LNHDA and CDR2 SQIVND (reference sequence). The CDR3 sequence is 16 residues long. V lost 1 base to trimming and J lost 3 bases; unmatched junction nucleotides: 6. The CDR3 loop reads CASSIASGVLYNEQFF. CDR3 nucleotides: TGTGCCAGTAGTATAGCGAGCGGGGTCCTCTACAATGAGCAGTTCTTC.